Listed below are T cell receptor beta chains from one sample, sequenced in a study of beta chain features in type 1 diabetes. Assay used: immunoSEQ multiplex PCR; TCRdb lists only in-frame clones, some missing. The sample consists of 250,000 to 350,000 clones, about 14% of them appearing once. Material for sequencing was central memory CD4+ T cells from blood. These receptor sequences come from a man aged 25-40 years in good health. Each CDR3 is given with its conserved first and last residue. D genes are given only for firm matches. Only part of the rows carry a size: once, few, many, or a class if the clone is expanded.

>.|11|.|TRBV10-3|TRBJ2-5
CAIAASETQYF
TGTGCCATCGCAGCTTCGGAGACCCAGTACTTC
>TRBD1|16|few|TRBV5-4|TRBJ1-2
CASSPGGDSLSYGYTF
TGTGCCAGCAGCCCGGGGGGGGACAGCCTAAGCTATGGCTACACCTTC
>.|15|.|TRBV27|TRBJ1-5
CASSSHEGSNQPQHF
TGTGCCAGCAGTTCCCACGAAGGGAGCAATCAGCCCCAGCATTTT
>.|14|.|TRBV29-1|TRBJ1-2
CSAGHTGTATGYTF
TGCAGCGCCGGCCACACCGGGACTGCTACCGGCTACACCTTC
>.|11|.|TRBV7-2|TRBJ1-4
CASLAGGKLFF
TGTGCCAGCCTAGCGGGGGGAAAACTGTTTTTT
>.|16|few|TRBV7-8|TRBJ1-2
CASSLDPRPDIYGYTF
TGTGCCAGCAGCTTAGATCCCAGGCCCGATATCTATGGCTACACCTTC
>TRBD1|21|.|TRBV7-3|TRBJ2-6
CASSLVRRTGAHTSGANVLTF
TGTGCCAGCAGCTTAGTCCGGAGGACAGGGGCCCATACCTCTGGGGCCAACGTCCTGACTTTC
>.|15|few|TRBV5-1|TRBJ2-3
CASSLVGARRDTQYF
TGCGCCAGCAGCTTGGTCGGCGCCCGACGAGATACGCAGTATTTT
>.|13|.|TRBV5-4|TRBJ1-2
CASRSIGSYGYTF
TGTGCCAGCAGATCCATCGGGAGCTATGGCTACACCTTC
>.|14|.|TRBV9|TRBJ1-1
CASSVSPLGTEAFF
TGTGCCAGCAGCGTAAGCCCATTGGGCACTGAAGCTTTCTTT
>.|15|.|TRBV25-1|TRBJ1-4
CASASLGLTNEKLFF
TGTGCCAGCGCCTCTTTGGGCCTAACTAATGAAAAACTGTTTTTT
>.|15|.|TRBV4-3|TRBJ2-1
CASSQALGSYNEQFF
TGCGCCAGCAGCCAAGCTTTGGGATCCTACAATGAGCAGTTCTTC
>TRBD2|16|.|TRBV25-1|TRBJ2-1
CASSELGSSGINEQFF
TGTGCCAGCAGTGAATTGGGGTCTAGCGGGATAAATGAGCAGTTCTTC
>.|16|.|TRBV7-4|TRBJ2-7
CASSLVGFTDSYEQYF
TGTGCCAGCAGTTTAGTTGGATTCACTGATTCCTACGAGCAGTACTTC
>.|15|.|TRBV25-1|TRBJ1-2
CASSQPQGTNYGYTF
TGTGCCAGCAGCCAACCCCAGGGAACTAACTATGGCTACACCTTC
>.|15|few|TRBV19|TRBJ2-7
CASSMGGGSSYEQYF
TGTGCCAGTAGTATGGGTGGTGGCAGCTCCTACGAGCAGTACTTC
>.|14|.|TRBV7-2|TRBJ2-2
CASSKIRSSGELFF
TGTGCCAGCAGCAAGATTAGGTCCTCCGGGGAGCTGTTTTTT
>TRBD1|15|few|TRBV19|TRBJ2-1
CASSQDRGSYNEQFF
TGTGCCAGTAGTCAGGACAGGGGCTCCTACAATGAGCAGTTCTTC
>.|13|.|TRBV27|TRBJ2-3
CASSSRRTDTQYF
TGTGCCAGCAGTTCCAGGCGCACAGATACGCAGTATTTT
>.|11|few|TRBV7-7|TRBJ2-2
CASMAAGELFF
TGTGCCAGCATGGCCGCCGGGGAGCTGTTTTTT
>.|13|.|TRBV7-9|TRBJ2-2
CASSTAVAGELFF
TGTGCCAGCAGCACCGCGGTAGCCGGGGAGCTGTTTTTT
>TRBD2|15|.|TRBV19|TRBJ2-3
CASSHPGLKTDTQYF
TGTGCCAGTAGTCACCCGGGACTAAAGACAGATACGCAGTATTTT
>.|13|few|TRBV6-6|TRBJ1-2
CASRISGDYGYTF
TGTGCCAGCAGGATTTCAGGGGACTATGGCTACACCTTC
>.|14|few|TRBV7-2|TRBJ2-3
CASSLVRSADTQYF
TGTGCCAGCAGCTTAGTCAGGAGCGCAGATACGCAGTATTTT
>.|15|few|TRBV7-9|TRBJ1-2
CASSSDQTGAYGYTF
TGTGCCAGCAGCTCAGACCAAACCGGGGCCTATGGCTACACCTTC
>.|16|many|TRBV14|TRBJ2-1
CASSQGSGLSYNEQFF
TGTGCCAGCAGCCAAGGATCGGGGCTATCCTACAATGAGCAGTTCTTC
>.|13|few|TRBV19|TRBJ1-2
CASSIGHNYGYTF
TGTGCCAGTAGTATAGGACATAACTATGGCTACACCTTC
>.|16|.|TRBV9|TRBJ2-2
CASSRGWGTNTGELFF
TGTGCCAGCAGCCGAGGCTGGGGGACGAACACCGGGGAGCTGTTTTTT
>.|13|.|TRBV5-4|TRBJ2-1
CASSPPTYNEQFF
TGTGCCAGCAGCCCGCCTACCTACAATGAGCAGTTCTTC
>.|15|.|TRBV4-3|TRBJ2-7
CASSQVLGASYEQYF
TGCGCCAGCAGCCAAGTTCTGGGGGCTAGCTACGAGCAGTACTTC
>.|15|once|TRBV4-1|TRBJ2-5
CASSQEVGAQETQYF
TGCGCCAGCAGCCAAGAGGTCGGGGCCCAAGAGACCCAATACTTC
>.|14|few|TRBV7-2|TRBJ2-3
CASSTTRSTDTQYF
TGTGCCAGCAGCACAACAAGAAGCACAGATACGCAGTATTTT
>TRBD1|13|many|TRBV6-5|TRBJ2-1
CATNTGDRNEQFF
TGTGCCACAAACACAGGGGATCGAAATGAGCAGTTCTTC
>TRBD1|14|.|TRBV6-5|TRBJ1-2
CASKWDRGDYGYTF
TGTGCCAGCAAATGGGACAGGGGAGACTATGGCTACACCTTC
>.|12|.|TRBV2|TRBJ2-5
CASNSGLETQYF
TGTGCCAGCAATTCGGGTCTTGAGACCCAGTACTTC
>TRBD1|16|.|TRBV19|TRBJ1-5
CASSAAGTGSYQPQHF
TGTGCCAGTAGTGCAGCCGGGACAGGGTCCTATCAGCCCCAGCATTTT
>TRBD2|17|few|TRBV7-2|TRBJ2-5
CASSLAGLATFGETQYF
TGTGCCAGCAGCTTAGCGGGACTAGCTACGTTCGGAGAGACCCAGTACTTC
>.|13|few|TRBV6-1|TRBJ2-4
CAISESGVNIQYF
TGTGCCATCAGTGAGTCTGGGGTAAACATTCAGTACTTC
>.|15|few|TRBV18|TRBJ1-2
CASSPRDIFNYGYTF
TGTGCCAGCTCACCCCGGGACATTTTTAACTATGGCTACACCTTC
>.|15|.|TRBV6-1|TRBJ1-1
CASSEHLVRATEAFF
TGTGCCAGCAGCGAACATCTGGTTCGGGCCACTGAAGCTTTCTTT
>TRBD1|16|.|TRBV7-3|TRBJ2-3
CASSRTGGISTDTQYF
TGTGCCAGCAGCAGAACAGGGGGTATAAGCACAGATACGCAGTATTTT
>.|14|few|TRBV5-1|TRBJ1-1
CASSLRQQNTEAFF
TGCGCCAGCAGCTTGCGACAGCAGAACACTGAAGCTTTCTTT
>.|15|.|TRBV11-2|TRBJ2-3
CASSPSGLGTDTQYF
TGTGCCAGCAGCCCCTCGGGACTCGGCACAGATACGCAGTATTTT
>.|16|few|TRBV14|TRBJ2-6
CASSQAVRAGANVLTF
TGTGCCAGCAGCCAAGCGGTGCGGGCTGGGGCCAACGTCCTGACTTTC
>TRBD1|16|.|TRBV18|TRBJ2-3
CASSTRTGSGLDTQYF
TGTGCCAGCTCTACCCGGACAGGGTCGGGGCTAGATACGCAGTATTTT
>.|15|few|TRBV5-5|TRBJ1-4
CASSFGRNTNEKLFF
TGTGCCAGCAGCTTCGGGCGAAATACTAATGAAAAACTGTTTTTT
>.|12|many|TRBV19|TRBJ2-3
CASTDTTDTQYF
TGTGCCAGTACTGACACCACAGATACGCAGTATTTT
>.|15|.|TRBV28|TRBJ1-6
CASSLTTGRHSPLHF
TGTGCCAGCAGTTTAACGACAGGCCGACATTCACCCCTCCACTTT
>TRBD1|13|.|TRBV5-1|TRBJ1-3
CASSRTGGNTIYF
TGCGCCAGCAGCCGGACAGGTGGAAACACCATATATTTT
>.|15|.|TRBV7-2|TRBJ1-2
CASSSLAVYGVRYTF
TGTGCCAGCAGCTCCCTCGCTGTGTATGGGGTCAGATACACCTTC
>.|13|.|TRBV7-3|TRBJ2-3
CASSSGGTDTQYF
TGTGCCAGCAGCTCGGGAGGCACAGATACGCAGTATTTT
>.|12|.|TRBV19|TRBJ1-5
CASSLLDQPQHF
TGTGCCAGTAGTCTCTTAGATCAGCCCCAGCATTTT
>.|14|few|TRBV11-3|TRBJ1-2
CASSENREGHGYTF
TGTGCCAGCAGCGAAAACAGGGAAGGTCATGGCTACACCTTC
>.|15|.|TRBV4-3|TRBJ1-5
CASSRTPVPNQPQHF
TGCGCCAGCAGCCGGACACCGGTCCCCAATCAGCCCCAGCATTTT